The source of this T cell receptor (beta chain) is a study of blood T cells in healthy people across ages (dated by TCRdb to between 2015 and 2017). Turning to the overall study: In model experiments, template switching captured roughly one uniquely barcoded TCR beta cDNA molecule for every two T cells. To avoid experimental bias, donors of different ages were distributed randomly across sequencing lanes. Using the same blood draw, the study looked at two additional independent replicas of 1 million unique cDNA reads for two donors, one aged 18 to 29 and the other aged 80 or older. Donors were grouped into four age groups: young (average approximately 15 years), middle-aged (around 39), aged (around 66) and long-lived (just over 80). To track age-related changes in TCR beta repertoire diversity, the study relied on deep sequencing normalized with unique cDNA molecular identifiers.

As for this clonotype: The specificity of this receptor is unknown. With a much larger clone just one base away, this may be a read error.

Overall study results and their limits: Because the CMV infection status of the donors was unknown, age-related changes in expanded clonotypes may potentially have been confounded. Because profiling used bulk unsorted PBMCs, naive and antigen-experienced compartments could not be compared conclusively. Estimates of total diversity based on one million sequenced T cells were considered lower bounds and underestimates. A strong correlation was found between observed TCR beta diversity and the percentage of naive T cells measured by flow cytometry. Compared with the aged group, more naive CD4+ T cells, fewer expanded clones and increased TCR diversity were shown by the long-lived group, suggesting age selection. As age increased, observed TCR beta diversity per million T cells dropped in a roughly linear way, and a significant reduction was already evident by age about 40.

Spanning cysteine to phenylalanine, the CDR3 consists of 14 amino acids. The read is trimmed to its CDR3 DNA, 42 bases read in frame from base 1. The CDR1 and CDR2 encoded by the germline V gene are SQVTM and ANQGSEA. Systemically healthy Caucasian individuals from Russia, 39 in total and aged roughly 6 to 100 years, were included as donors. Each donor gave around 9.5 milliliters of peripheral blood, collected into EDTA-treated Vacutainer tubes. PBMCs were isolated by Ficoll-Paque density-gradient centrifugation, with at least 7 million obtained per sample. Trizol reagent was used to extract total RNA from the PBMCs, yielding at least 6 micrograms per sample. The percentages of naive CD45RAhigh/CD27high T cells were determined by flow cytometry on a PBMC aliquot from every donor. Receptor libraries were prepared by 5' RACE. The sequencing machine was an Illumina HiSeq 2500. A second PCR of roughly 7 to 11 cycles was performed with a sample-barcoded 5' primer and a J-beta primer mix. Each TCR beta cDNA molecule received a unique molecular identifier from a template-switch 5' adaptor carrying 12 random nucleotides. Each sample yielded at least 3 million CDR3-containing paired-end reads. The Mint cDNA synthesis kit, primed by a TRBC-specific oligonucleotide, was used to synthesize first-strand cDNA from all RNA. All cDNA was treated with uracil-DNA glycosylase and then went through a first 18-cycle PCR with the universal primers M1SS and BC2_uni_R. The authors' pipeline ran thus. For normalization, 1 million high-quality reads, each with a distinct molecular identifier, were randomly selected from each sample. Reads with shared molecular identifiers were discarded instead of being binned into consensus sequences. MiTCR, with a Q25 quality threshold and the strictest error-elimination algorithm, was used for CDR3 identification, clonotype clustering and error correction. A nonparametric unseen species model with Euler transformation was used to estimate lower-bound total TCR beta diversity. TCRdb reprocessed the public reads (quality trimming at Q25 with fastp, clone calling with MiXCR) and kept in-frame beta chains. Entries that share a CDR3 protein sequence are merged under the most common genes and DNA. TCRdb's processing, not the authors', yielded these V and J calls. A total of about 730,000 distinct CDR3 sequences appear in this sample, approximately 39% of them only once. The ten largest clones take up 20% to 25% of the sample.

Recombination linked TRBV29-1 to TRBJ2-1, and 12 junction bases match TRBD1. Sequenced sample: blood. This TCR derives from a woman aged 60-70 years in good health. CDR3 region: CSVNRDRGPNERFF. The nucleotide sequence reads TGCAGCGTTAACCGGGACAGGGGGCCCAATGAGCGGTTCTTC.